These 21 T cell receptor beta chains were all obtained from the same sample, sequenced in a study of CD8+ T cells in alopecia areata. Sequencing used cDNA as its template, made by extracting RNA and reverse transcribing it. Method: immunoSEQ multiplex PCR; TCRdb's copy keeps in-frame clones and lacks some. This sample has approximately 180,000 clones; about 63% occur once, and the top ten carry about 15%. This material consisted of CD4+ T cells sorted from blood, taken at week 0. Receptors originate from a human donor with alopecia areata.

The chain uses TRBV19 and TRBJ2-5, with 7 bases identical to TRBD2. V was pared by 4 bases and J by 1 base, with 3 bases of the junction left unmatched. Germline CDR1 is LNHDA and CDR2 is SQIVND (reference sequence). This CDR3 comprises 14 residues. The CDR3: CASSTRTSQETQYF. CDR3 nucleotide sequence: TGTGCCAGTAGTACCCGGACTAGCCAAGAGACCCAGTACTTC.

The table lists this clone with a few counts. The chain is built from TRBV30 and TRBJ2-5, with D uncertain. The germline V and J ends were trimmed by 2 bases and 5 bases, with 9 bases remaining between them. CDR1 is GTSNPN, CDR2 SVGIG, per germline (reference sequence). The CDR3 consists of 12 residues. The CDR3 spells CAWSLVGETQYF. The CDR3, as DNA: TGTGCCTGGAGTCTTGTCGGGGAGACCCAGTACTTC.

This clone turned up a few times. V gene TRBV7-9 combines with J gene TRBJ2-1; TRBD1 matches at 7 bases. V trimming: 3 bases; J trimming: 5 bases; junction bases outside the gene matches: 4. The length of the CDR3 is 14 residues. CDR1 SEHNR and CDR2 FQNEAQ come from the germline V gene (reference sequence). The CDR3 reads CASSLGQLDNEQFF. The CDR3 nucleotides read TGTGCCAGCAGCTTGGGACAGCTTGACAATGAGCAGTTCTTC.

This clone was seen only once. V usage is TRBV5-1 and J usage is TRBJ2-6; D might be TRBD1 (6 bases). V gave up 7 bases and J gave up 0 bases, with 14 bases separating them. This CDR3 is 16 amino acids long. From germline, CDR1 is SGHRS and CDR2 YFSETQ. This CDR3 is CASAEGVSSGANVLTF. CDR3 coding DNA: TGCGCCAGCGCAGAGGGGGTCTCCTCTGGGGCCAACGTCCTGACTTTC.

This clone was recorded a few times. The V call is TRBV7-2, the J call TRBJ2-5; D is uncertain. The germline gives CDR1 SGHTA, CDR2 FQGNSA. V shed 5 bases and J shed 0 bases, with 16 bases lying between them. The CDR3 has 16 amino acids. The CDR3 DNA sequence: TGTGCCAGCAGCAAGCCAAGGACGGCGTACCAAGAGACCCAGTACTTC. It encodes CASSKPRTAYQETQYF.

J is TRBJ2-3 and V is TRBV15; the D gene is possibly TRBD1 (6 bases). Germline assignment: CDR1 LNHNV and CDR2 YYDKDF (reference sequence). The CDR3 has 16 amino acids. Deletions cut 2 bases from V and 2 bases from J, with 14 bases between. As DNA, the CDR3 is TGTGCCACCAGCAGATCGGCTGGGGGCTCCACAGATACGCAGTATTTT. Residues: CATSRSAGGSTDTQYF.

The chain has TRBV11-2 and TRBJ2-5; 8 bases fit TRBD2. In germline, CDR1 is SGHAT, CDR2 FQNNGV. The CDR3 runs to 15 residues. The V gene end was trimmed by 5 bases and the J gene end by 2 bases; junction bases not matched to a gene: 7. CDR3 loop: CASSQRGGLQETQYF. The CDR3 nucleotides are TGTGCCAGCAGCCAACGGGGGGGGCTACAAGAGACCCAGTACTTC. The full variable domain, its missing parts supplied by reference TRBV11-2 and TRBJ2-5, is EAGVAQSPRYKIIEKRQSVAFWCNPISGHATLYWYQQILGQGPKLLIQFQNNGVVDDSQLPKDRFSAERLKGVDSTLKIQPAKLEDSAVYLCASSQRGGLQETQYFGPGTRLLVL.

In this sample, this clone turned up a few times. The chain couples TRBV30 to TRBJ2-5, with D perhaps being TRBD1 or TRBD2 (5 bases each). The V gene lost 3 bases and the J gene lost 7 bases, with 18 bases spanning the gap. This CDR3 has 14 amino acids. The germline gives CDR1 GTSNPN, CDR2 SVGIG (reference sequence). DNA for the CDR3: TGTGCCTGGAGCTGGCCAGGCCCAGGGAGGACCCAGTACTTC. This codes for CAWSWPGPGRTQYF.

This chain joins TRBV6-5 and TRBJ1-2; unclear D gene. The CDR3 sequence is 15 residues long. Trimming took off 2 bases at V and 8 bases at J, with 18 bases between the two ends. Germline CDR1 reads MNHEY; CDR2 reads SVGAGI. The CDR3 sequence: CASSYGLASLGGYTF. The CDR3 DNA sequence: TGTGCCAGCAGTTACGGTCTCGCCTCTCTCGGGGGCTACACCTTC.

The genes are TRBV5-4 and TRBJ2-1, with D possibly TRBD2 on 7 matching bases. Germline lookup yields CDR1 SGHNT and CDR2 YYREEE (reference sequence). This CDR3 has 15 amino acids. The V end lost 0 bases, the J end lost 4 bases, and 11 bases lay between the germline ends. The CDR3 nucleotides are TGTGCCAGCAGCTTGGAAAGGGGGGGATACAATGAGCAGTTCTTC. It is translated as CASSLERGGYNEQFF.

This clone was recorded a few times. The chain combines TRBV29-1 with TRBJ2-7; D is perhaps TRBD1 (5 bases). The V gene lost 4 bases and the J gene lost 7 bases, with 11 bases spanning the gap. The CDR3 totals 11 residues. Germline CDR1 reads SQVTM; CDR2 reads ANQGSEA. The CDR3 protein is CSVGGREEQYF. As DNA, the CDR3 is TGCAGCGTTGGAGGCAGGGAAGAGCAGTACTTC.

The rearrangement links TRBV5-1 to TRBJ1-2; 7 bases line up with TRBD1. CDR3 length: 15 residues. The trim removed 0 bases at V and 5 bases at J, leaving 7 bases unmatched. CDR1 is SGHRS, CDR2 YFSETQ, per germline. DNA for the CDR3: TGCGCCAGCAGCTTGGAGGGCGGGACAGCGTATGGCTACACCTTC. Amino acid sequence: CASSLEGGTAYGYTF.

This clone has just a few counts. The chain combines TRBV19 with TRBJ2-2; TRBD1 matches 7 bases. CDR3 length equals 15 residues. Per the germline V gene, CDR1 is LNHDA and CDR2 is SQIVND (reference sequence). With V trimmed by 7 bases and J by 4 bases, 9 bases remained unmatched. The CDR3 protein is CASKPTGSGTGELFF. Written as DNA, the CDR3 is TGTGCCAGTAAACCGACAGGGTCGGGCACCGGGGAGCTGTTTTTT.

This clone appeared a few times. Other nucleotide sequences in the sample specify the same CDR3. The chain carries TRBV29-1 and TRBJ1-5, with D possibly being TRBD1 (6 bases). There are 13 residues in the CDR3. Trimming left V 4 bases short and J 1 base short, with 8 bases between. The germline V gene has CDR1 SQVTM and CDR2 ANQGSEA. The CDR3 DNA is TGCAGCGTTGCCAGGGGAAGCAATCAGCCCCAGCATTTT. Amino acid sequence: CSVARGSNQPQHF.

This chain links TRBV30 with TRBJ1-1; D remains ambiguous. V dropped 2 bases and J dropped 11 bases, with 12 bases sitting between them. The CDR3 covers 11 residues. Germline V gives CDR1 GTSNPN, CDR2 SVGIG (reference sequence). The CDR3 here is CAWSRGNEAFF. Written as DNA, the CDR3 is TGTGCCTGGAGTCGGGGAAATGAGGCTTTCTTT.

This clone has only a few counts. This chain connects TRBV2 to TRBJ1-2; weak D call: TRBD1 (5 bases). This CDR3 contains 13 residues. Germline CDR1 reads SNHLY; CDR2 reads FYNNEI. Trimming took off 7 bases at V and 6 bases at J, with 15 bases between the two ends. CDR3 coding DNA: TGTGCCAGCAAGAGGGACTTCCTCGATGGCTACACCTTC. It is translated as CASKRDFLDGYTF.

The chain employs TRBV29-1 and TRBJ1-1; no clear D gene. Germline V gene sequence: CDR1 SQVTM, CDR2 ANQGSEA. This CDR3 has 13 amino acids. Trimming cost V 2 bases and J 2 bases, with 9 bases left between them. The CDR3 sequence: CSVERELNTEAFF. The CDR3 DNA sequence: TGCAGCGTTGAAAGGGAACTTAACACTGAAGCTTTCTTT.

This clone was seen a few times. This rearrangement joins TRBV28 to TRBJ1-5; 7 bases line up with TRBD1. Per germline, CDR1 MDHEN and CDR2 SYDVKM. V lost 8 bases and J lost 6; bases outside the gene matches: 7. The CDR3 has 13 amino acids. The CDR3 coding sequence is TGTGCCAGCCACACAGGGGCGGCTCAGCCCCAGCATTTT. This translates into CASHTGAAQPQHF.

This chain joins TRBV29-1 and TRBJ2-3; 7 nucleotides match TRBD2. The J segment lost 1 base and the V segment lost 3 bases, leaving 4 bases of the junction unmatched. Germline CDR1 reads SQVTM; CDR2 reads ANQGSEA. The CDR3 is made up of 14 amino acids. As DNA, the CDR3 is TGCAGCGTTGACGGGAGGCTAGGCACAGATACGCAGTATTTT. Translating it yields CSVDGRLGTDTQYF.

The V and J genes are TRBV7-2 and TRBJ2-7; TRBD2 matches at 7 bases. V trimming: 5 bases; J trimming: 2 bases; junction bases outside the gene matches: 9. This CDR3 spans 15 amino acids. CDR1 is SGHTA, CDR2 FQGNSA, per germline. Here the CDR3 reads CASSPAGTTAYEQYF. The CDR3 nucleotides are TGTGCCAGCAGCCCCGCCGGGACTACTGCCTACGAGCAGTACTTC.

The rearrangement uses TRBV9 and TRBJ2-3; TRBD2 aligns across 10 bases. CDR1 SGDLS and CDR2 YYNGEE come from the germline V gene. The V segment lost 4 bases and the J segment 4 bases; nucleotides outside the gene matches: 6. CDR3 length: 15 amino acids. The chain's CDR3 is CASSLLLAGADTQYF. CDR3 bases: TGTGCCAGCAGCCTCCTTCTAGCGGGGGCAGATACGCAGTATTTT.